This paragraph reports one T cell receptor (beta chain). What it recognizes is unknown. The sample comes from a study of T-cell reconstitution after alpha-beta-depleted transplantation in children. The CDR3 is 14 residues long. The germline gives CDR1 MNHEY, CDR2 SVGAGI. The V end lost 0 bases, the J end lost 0 bases, and 3 bases lay between the germline ends. Unique molecular identifiers featured in how the TCRbeta library was prepared. TCRdb passed the PCR reads through MiXCR, listing each CDR3 protein once. The repertoire holds 330,000 or so distinct CDR3 sequences, with about 9.5% as singletons. Whole-study findings and limits: After transplant, high TCRbeta diversity at day 60 in some patients arose from surviving recipient T cells and thymic progenitors.

The clonotype was recovered from a boy younger than two with acute myeloid leukemia, due to receive a stem cell transplant. V gene TRBV6-5 combines with J gene TRBJ1-5; D uncertain. The sequencing used PBMCs, collected before TCRalphabeta/CD19-depleted stem cell transplant. The CDR3 is CASSYSISNQPQHF. In DNA, the CDR3 is TGTGCCAGCAGTTACTCGATTAGCAATCAGCCCCAGCATTTT.